These 9 T cell receptor beta chains share one sample of origin, sequenced in a study of blood T cell repertoires in COVID-19. Some clones are missing from TCRdb's copy, which holds only in-frame ones; the method was immunoSEQ multiplex PCR. The table includes about 220,000 clones, about 86% detected once. What was sequenced was peripheral blood. The receptor set was obtained from a woman aged 55-70 years with acute or convalescent COVID-19.

The rearrangement links TRBV5-6 to TRBJ1-2, with D perhaps TRBD1 (6 bases). The V and J ends lost 0 bases and 4 bases respectively, with 10 bases between them. CDR1 is SGHDT and CDR2 is YYEEEE in the germline V gene. The CDR3 runs to 14 residues. DNA of the CDR3: TGTGCCAGCAGCTTGGGACAGGTGAGCTATGGCTACACCTTC. Amino acid sequence: CASSLGQVSYGYTF. Filled out from reference TRBV5-6 and TRBJ1-2, the complete variable domain reads DAGVTQSPTHLIKTRGQQVTLRCSPKSGHDTVSWYQQALGQGPQFIFQYYEEEERQRGNFPDRFSGHQFPNYSSELNVNALLLGDSALYLCASSLGQVSYGYTFGSGTRLTVV.

V is TRBV7-2 and J is TRBJ2-2; 7 bases are shared with TRBD1. The V and J ends lost 6 bases and 1 base, in that order; junction bases with no gene match: 5. The CDR3 is made up of 15 amino acids. CDR1 is SGHTA and CDR2 is FQGNSA in the germline V gene. The CDR3 sequence is CASSFRTGNTGELFF. The CDR3 nucleotides read TGTGCCAGCAGTTTTAGGACAGGGAACACCGGGGAGCTGTTTTTT.

The chain has TRBV19 and TRBJ1-2, with D unclear. From germline, CDR1 is LNHDA and CDR2 SQIVND (reference sequence). This CDR3 is built from 11 residues. V was trimmed by 5 bases and J by 5 bases, leaving 6 bases between them. The CDR3 protein is CASSSYYGYTF. As DNA, the CDR3 is TGTGCCAGTAGTTCTTATTATGGCTACACCTTC.

V usage is TRBV15 and J usage is TRBJ1-2, with 9 bases matching TRBD1. The CDR3 totals 15 residues. V trimming: 2 bases; J trimming: 6 bases; junction bases outside the gene matches: 7. CDR1 and CDR2 (germline): LNHNV, YYDKDF (reference sequence). This CDR3 reads CATSRQQGTGNGYTF. CDR3 nucleotides: TGTGCCACCAGCAGACAGCAGGGGACAGGGAATGGCTACACCTTC.

The rearrangement uses TRBV7-2 and TRBJ2-1, with no clear D. The CDR3 has 15 residues. Germline values: CDR1 SGHTA, CDR2 FQGNSA. V was trimmed by 2 bases and J by 2 bases, leaving 10 bases between them. For the CDR3, the DNA is TGTGCCAGCAGCTTATTCGGTGATACCTACAATGAGCAGTTCTTC. It encodes CASSLFGDTYNEQFF.

The chain uses TRBV5-4 and TRBJ2-3, with TRBD2 identical over 11 bases. Trimming removed 4 bases from V and 4 bases from J; junction bases left unmatched: 8. The CDR3 contains 16 residues. Germline-derived CDR1 and CDR2 are SGHNT and YYREEE (reference sequence). CDR3 in amino acids: CASSTPGLAAADTQYF. CDR3 bases: TGTGCCAGCAGCACCCCGGGACTAGCGGCGGCAGATACGCAGTATTTT.

V is TRBV4-2 and J is TRBJ1-4, with 7 bases identical to TRBD1. The CDR3 is made up of 15 amino acids. With 3 bases clipped from V and 4 bases from J, the junction kept 5 bases outside the gene matches. The germline CDR1 and CDR2 sequences are LGHNA and YNFKEQ. CDR3 sequence: CASSHGGQINEKLFF. The DNA for the CDR3 is TGTGCCAGCAGCCACGGGGGACAGATTAATGAAAAACTGTTTTTT.

This clone was detected once. The chain joins TRBV15 to TRBJ1-2, with D possibly matching TRBD1 (6 bases). This CDR3 has 15 amino acids. Trimming cost V 0 bases and J 7 bases, with 15 bases left between them. Germline CDR1 is LNHNV and CDR2 is YYDKDF (reference sequence). The CDR3 region is CATSRDKAGGSGYTF. As DNA, the CDR3 is TGTGCCACCAGCAGAGATAAGGCGGGGGGCAGTGGCTACACCTTC.

The chain links TRBV7-2 to TRBJ2-1; 7 bases line up with TRBD2. The ends lost 5 bases at V and 8 bases at J; junction bases unmatched: 6. The length of the CDR3 is 13 residues. Looked up from germline, CDR1 is SGHTA and CDR2 is FQGNSA. CDR3 DNA sequence: TGTGCCAGCAGCCCTAGGACTAGTCATGAGCAGTTCTTC. This encodes CASSPRTSHEQFF.